Here is one TCR beta chain with its context. Enrolled through a virtual design, the participants were between about 18 and 100 years of age and came from fewer than 30 US areas. The study assigned cohorts using participant-reported clinical history. This CDR3 comprises 13 residues. Germline V gene data show CDR1 as MNHEY and CDR2 as SVGAGI. The ends were cut back, 0 bases at V and 9 bases at J, with 9 bases in the middle. Original methodology: By means of reference gene primer amplification, nucleated cell counts were estimated. This table comes from immunoSEQ multiplex PCR, and its TCRdb copy is limited to in-frame clones, with some not included. V, J and clone size are taken as reported in that table, and D and trimming were inferred from the DNA itself. The sample consists of 200,000 to 250,000 clones, roughly 88% of them appearing once. The sample is drawn from a study of blood T cell repertoires in COVID-19. Looking at the study overall: The analysed material was cDNA or gDNA that came from T cells, B-cell-depleted T cells, or PBMCs.

This receptor was taken from a woman in her thirties or forties with acute COVID-19. Sequencing input: PBMCs or T cells enriched from blood (not recorded which). This chain uses TRBV6-5 with TRBJ2-1; no reliable D call. CDR3 loop: CASSYSRRGEQFF. The CDR3, as DNA: TGTGCCAGCAGTTACTCGAGACGAGGTGAGCAGTTCTTC.